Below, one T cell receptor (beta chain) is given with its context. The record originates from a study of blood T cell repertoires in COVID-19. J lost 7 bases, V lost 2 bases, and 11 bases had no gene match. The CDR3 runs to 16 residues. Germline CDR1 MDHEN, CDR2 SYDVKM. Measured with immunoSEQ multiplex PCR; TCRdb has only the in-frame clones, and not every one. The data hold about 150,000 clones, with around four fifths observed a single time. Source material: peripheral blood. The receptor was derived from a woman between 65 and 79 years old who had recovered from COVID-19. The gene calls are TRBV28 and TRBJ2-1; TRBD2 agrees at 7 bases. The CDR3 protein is CASSLEPSGLLNEQFF. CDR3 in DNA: TGTGCCAGCAGTTTAGAGCCTAGCGGACTCCTGAATGAGCAGTTCTTC.